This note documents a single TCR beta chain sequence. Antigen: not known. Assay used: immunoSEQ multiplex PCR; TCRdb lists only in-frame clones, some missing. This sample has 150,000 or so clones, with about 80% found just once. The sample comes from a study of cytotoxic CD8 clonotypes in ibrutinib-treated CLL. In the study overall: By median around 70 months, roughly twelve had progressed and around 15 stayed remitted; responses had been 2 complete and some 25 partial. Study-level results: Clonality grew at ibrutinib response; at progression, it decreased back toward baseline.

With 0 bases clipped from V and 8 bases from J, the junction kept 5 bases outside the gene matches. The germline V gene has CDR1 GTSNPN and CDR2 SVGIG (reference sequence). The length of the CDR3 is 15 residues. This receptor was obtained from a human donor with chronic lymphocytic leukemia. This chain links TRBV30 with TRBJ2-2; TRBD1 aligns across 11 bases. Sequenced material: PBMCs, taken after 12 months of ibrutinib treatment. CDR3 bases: TGTGCCTGGAGTGTGAGGACAGGGGGCAGGGGGGAGCTGTTTTTT. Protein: CAWSVRTGGRGELFF. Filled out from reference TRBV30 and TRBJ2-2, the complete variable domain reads SQTIHQWPATLVQPVGSPLSLECTVEGTSNPNLYWYRQAAGRGLQLLFYSVGIGQISSEVPQNLSASRPQDRQFILSSKKLLLSDSGFYLCAWSVRTGGRGELFFGEGSRLTVL.